This T cell receptor beta chain came from a study of blood T cell repertoires in COVID-19. Assay used: immunoSEQ multiplex PCR; TCRdb lists only in-frame clones, some missing. The table shows 70,000 or so clones, with 90% occurring only once. This clone has a handful of counts. Material: peripheral blood. This clonotype originated in a human donor in a cohort sampled during active COVID-19.

The CDR3 DNA reads as TGTGCCAGCACCCGGACACCCGGTTCACCCCTCCACTTT. This codes for CASTRTPGSPLHF. The chain links TRBV6-5 to TRBJ1-6, with D perhaps matching TRBD1 (5 bases). Germline CDR1 MNHEY, CDR2 SVGAGI. Trimming shortened V by 7 bases and J by 9 bases, and 13 bases separated the two germline ends. The CDR3 runs 13 residues.